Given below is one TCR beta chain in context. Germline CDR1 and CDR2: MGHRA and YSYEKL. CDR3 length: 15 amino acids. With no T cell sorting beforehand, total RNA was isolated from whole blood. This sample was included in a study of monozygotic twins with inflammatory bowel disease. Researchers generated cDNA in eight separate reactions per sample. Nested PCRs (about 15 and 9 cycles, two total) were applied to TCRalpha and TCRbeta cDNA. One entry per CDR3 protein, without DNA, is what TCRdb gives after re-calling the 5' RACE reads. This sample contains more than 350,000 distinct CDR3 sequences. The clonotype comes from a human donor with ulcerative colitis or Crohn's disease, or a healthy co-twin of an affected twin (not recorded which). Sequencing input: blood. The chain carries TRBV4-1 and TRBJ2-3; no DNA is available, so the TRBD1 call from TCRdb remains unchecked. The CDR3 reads CASSSQRGLADTQYF.